This T cell receptor beta chain was observed in a study of beta chain features in type 1 diabetes. Sorting produced populations that all topped 98% purity. Whole-study results and caveats: Any PCR bias toward short templates would affect both groups alike. TCRB CDR3s from Type 1 diabetes patients were moderately but significantly shorter in all four CD4+ subsets.

V was clipped by 0 bases and J by 0 bases; unmatched bases: 8. The germline gives CDR1 SGDLS, CDR2 YYNGEE. The CDR3 spans 18 residues. A few counts support this clone. The antigen is not known. Sequenced material consisted of expressed TCRB transcripts (all of the isolated RNA was reverse transcribed). Repertoires were generated with immunoSEQ multiplex PCR, while TCRdb's copy carries only in-frame clones and drops some. Found here are roughly 260,000 clones, around 9.9% of them singletons; the top ten hold around 0.017%. The sample consisted of naive CD4+ T cells from blood. The V gene is TRBV9, the J gene TRBJ2-3; 9 bases match TRBD2. The receptor was isolated from a man aged 30 to 45 with type 1 diabetes. In DNA, the CDR3 is TGTGCCAGCAGCGTAGGATTGAGCGGGGGGACTAGCACAGATACGCAGTATTTT. This translates into CASSVGLSGGTSTDTQYF.